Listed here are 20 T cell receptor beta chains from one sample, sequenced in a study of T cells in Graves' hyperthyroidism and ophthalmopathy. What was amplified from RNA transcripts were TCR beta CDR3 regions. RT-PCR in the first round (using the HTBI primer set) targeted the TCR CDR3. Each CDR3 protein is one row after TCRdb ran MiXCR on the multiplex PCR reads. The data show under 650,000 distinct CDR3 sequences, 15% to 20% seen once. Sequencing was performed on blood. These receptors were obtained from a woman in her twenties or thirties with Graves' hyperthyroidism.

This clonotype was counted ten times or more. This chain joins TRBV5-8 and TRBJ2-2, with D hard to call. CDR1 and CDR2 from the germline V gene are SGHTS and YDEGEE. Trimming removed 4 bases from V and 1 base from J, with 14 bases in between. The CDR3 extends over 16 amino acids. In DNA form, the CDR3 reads TGTGCCAGCAGCCCCAAAGGCGCAGGGAACACCGGGGAGCTGTTTTTT. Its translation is CASSPKGAGNTGELFF. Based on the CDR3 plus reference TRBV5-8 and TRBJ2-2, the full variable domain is EAGVTQSPTHLIKTRGQQATLRCSPISGHTSVYWYQQALGLGLQFLLWYDEGEERNRGNFPPRFSGRQFPNYSSELNVNALELEDSALYLCASSPKGAGNTGELFFGEGSRLTVL.

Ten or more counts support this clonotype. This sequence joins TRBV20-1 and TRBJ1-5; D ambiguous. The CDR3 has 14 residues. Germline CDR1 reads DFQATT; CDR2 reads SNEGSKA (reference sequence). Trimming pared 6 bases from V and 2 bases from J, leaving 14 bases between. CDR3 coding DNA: TGCAGTGCGAAGACACTGAGGGGCAATCAGCCCCAGCATTTT. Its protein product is CSAKTLRGNQPQHF.

DNA for the CDR3: TGTGCCAGCAGCTTGGCCCCGGACGGAGCCTACGAGCAGTACTTC. Protein: CASSLAPDGAYEQYF. V usage is TRBV5-6 and J usage is TRBJ2-7; unclear D gene. V was cut by 0 bases and J by 2 bases, with 12 bases left in between. CDR3 length equals 15 residues. In germline, CDR1 is SGHDT, CDR2 YYEEEE.

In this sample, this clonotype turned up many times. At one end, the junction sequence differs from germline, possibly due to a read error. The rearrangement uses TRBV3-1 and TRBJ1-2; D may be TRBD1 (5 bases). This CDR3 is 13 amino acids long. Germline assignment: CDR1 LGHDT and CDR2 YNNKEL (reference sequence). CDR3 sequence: CASSRDGGDGYTF. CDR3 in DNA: TGCGCCAGCAGCCGGGACGGCGGTGACGGCTACACCTTC.

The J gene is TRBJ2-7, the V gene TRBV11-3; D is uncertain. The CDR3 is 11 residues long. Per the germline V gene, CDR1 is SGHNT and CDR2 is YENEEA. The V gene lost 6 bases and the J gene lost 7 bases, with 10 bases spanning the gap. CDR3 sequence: CASSDLEEQYF. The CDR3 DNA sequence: TGTGCCAGCAGTGATTTAGAGGAGCAGTACTTC. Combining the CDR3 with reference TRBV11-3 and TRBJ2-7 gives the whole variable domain EAGVVQSPRYKIIEKKQPVAFWCNPISGHNTLYWYLQNLGQGPELLIRYENEEAVDDSQLPKDRFSAERLKGVDSTLKIQPAELGDSAVYLCASSDLEEQYFGPGTRLTVT.

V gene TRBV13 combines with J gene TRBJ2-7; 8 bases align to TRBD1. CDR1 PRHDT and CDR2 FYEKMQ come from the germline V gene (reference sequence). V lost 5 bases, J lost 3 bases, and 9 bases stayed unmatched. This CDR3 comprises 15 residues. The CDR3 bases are TGTGCCAGCAGCATCAGGCAGACAGGGGTCTACGAGCAGTACTTC. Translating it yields CASSIRQTGVYEQYF.

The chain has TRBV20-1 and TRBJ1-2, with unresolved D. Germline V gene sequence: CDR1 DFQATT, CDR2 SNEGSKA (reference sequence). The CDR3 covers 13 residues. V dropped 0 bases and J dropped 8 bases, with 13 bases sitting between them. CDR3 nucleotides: TGCAGTGCTAGAGACCCTTTCGGAGGCGGCTACACCTTC. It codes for CSARDPFGGGYTF.

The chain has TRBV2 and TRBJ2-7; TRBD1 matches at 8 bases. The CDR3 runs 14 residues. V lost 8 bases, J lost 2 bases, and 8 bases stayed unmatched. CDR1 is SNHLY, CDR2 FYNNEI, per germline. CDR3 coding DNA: TGTGCCAGCGCTAAGGACAGGGTCCCCTACGAGCAGTACTTC. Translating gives CASAKDRVPYEQYF.

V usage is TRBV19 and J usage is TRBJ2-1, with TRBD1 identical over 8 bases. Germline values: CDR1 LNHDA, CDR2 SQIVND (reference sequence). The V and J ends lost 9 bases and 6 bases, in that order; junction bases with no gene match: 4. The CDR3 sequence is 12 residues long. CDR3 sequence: CASGTGGNEQFF. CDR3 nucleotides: TGTGCCAGCGGGACAGGCGGCAATGAGCAGTTCTTC.

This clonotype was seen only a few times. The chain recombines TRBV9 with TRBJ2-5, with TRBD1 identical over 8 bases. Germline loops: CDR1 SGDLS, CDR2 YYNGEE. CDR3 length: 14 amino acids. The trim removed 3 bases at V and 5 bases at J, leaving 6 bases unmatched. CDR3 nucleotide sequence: TGTGCCAGCAGCGGGAAGACAGGGGCGGAGACCCAGTACTTC. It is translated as CASSGKTGAETQYF.

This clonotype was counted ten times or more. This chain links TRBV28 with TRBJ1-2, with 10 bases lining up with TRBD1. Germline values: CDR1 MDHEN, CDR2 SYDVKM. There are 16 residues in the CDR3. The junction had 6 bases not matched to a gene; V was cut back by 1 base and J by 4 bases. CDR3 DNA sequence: TGTGCCAGCAGTTTATACCGGGACAGGGGACTCTATGGCTACACCTTC. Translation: CASSLYRDRGLYGYTF.

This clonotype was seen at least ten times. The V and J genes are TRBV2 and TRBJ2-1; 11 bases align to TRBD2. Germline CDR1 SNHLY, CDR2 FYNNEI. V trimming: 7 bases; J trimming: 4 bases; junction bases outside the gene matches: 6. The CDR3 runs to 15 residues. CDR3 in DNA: TGTGCCAGCATTCCCGGGACTAGCGGTTACAATGAGCAGTTCTTC. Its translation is CASIPGTSGYNEQFF. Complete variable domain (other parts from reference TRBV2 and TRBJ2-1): EPEVTQTPSHQVTQMGQEVILRCVPISNHLYFYWYRQILGQKVEFLVSFYNNEISEKSEIFDDQFSVERPDGSNFTLKIRSTKLEDSAMYFCASIPGTSGYNEQFFGPGTRLTVL.

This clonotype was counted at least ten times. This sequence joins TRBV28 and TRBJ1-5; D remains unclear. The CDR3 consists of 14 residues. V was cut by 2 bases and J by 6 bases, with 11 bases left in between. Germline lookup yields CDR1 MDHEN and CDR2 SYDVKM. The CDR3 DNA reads TGTGCCAGCAGTTTACCAGGAGAAGTTCAGCCCCAGCATTTT. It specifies CASSLPGEVQPQHF.

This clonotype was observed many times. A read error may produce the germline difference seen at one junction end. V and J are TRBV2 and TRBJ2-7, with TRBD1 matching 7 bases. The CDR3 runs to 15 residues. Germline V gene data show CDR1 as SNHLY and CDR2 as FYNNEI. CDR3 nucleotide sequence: TGTGCCAGCGGTGAGGGCTACAGGGGACCGTACGAGCAGTACTTC. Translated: CASGEGYRGPYEQYF.

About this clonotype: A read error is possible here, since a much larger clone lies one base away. CDR3 in amino acids: CANMLGNNEQFF. The DNA for the CDR3 is TGTGCCAACATGCTGGGAAACAATGAGCAGTTCTTC. The chain uses TRBV27 and TRBJ2-1; D is ambiguous. CDR3 length: 12 residues. Germline CDR1 reads MNHEY; CDR2 reads SMNVEV (reference sequence). Trimming left V 10 bases short and J 5 bases short, with 12 bases between.

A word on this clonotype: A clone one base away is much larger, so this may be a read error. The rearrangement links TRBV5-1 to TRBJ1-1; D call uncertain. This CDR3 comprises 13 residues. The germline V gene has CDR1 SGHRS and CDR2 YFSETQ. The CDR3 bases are TGCGCCAGCAGCCTGAAGTATGACACTAAAGCTTTCTTT. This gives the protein CASSLKYDTKAFF.

In DNA, the CDR3 is TGCGCCAGCAGCCAGGCGCCGGGGGGAAGGGAAGCTTTCTTT. Its protein is CASSQAPGGREAFF. This rearrangement joins TRBV4-1 to TRBJ1-1; possible D gene TRBD1, 5 bases. The ends were cut back, 3 bases at V and 8 bases at J, with 16 bases in the middle. Germline lookup yields CDR1 MGHRA and CDR2 YSYEKL. The CDR3 is made up of 14 amino acids.

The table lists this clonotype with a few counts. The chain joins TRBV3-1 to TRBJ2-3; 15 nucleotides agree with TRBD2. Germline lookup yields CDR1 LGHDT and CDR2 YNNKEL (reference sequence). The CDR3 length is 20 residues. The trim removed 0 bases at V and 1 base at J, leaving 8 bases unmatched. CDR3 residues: CASSQDVRTSGGVGTDTQYF. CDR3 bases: TGTGCCAGCAGCCAAGATGTTAGGACTAGCGGGGGGGTCGGCACAGATACGCAGTATTTT.

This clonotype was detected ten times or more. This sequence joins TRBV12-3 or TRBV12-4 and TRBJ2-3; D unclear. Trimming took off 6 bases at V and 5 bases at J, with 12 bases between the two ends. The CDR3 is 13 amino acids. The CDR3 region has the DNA TGTGCCAGCAGCCGGCTGACGAGAGATACGCAGTATTTT. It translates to CASSRLTRDTQYF.

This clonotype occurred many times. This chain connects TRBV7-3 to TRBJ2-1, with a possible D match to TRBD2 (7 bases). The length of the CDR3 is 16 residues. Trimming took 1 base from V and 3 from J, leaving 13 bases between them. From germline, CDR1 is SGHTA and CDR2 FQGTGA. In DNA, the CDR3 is TGTGCCAGCAGCTTAATGGGCGGGGGCCACTACAATGAGCAGTTCTTC. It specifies CASSLMGGGHYNEQFF. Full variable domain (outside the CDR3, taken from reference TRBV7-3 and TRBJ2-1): GAGVSQTPSNKVTEKGKYVELRCDPISGHTALYWYRQSLGQGPEFLIYFQGTGAADDSGLPNDRFFAVRPEGSVSTLKIQRTERGDSAVYLCASSLMGGGHYNEQFFGPGTRLTVL.